This T cell receptor beta chain originates from a study of T cells in Graves' hyperthyroidism and ophthalmopathy. On the study more broadly: At the time of initial diagnosis and before any treatment, peripheral blood was collected.

Regarding the study as a whole: Most expanded thyroid clonotypes above 0.001 also appeared in blood.

Germline V gene data show CDR1 as DFQATT and CDR2 as SNEGSKA (reference sequence). Trimming took 3 bases from V and 9 from J, leaving 15 bases between them. This CDR3 has 13 residues. In the ophthalmopathy cohort, Clinical Activity Score was at least 3, NOSPECS grade at least 4, and duration under 3 months. Lactation, pregnancy, other autoimmune disease or uncontrolled infection excluded patients. For this clonotype: The antigen is unknown.

Amplified TCR beta CDR3 regions came from RNA transcripts. RT-PCR in the first round (using the HTBI primer set) targeted the TCR CDR3. TCRdb reprocessed the multiplex PCR reads via MiXCR and lists one record per CDR3 protein. The data contain 400,000 to 500,000 distinct CDR3 sequences, roughly 14% of them singletons. V and J are TRBV20-1 and TRBJ2-1; tentatively, D is TRBD2 (5 bases). This sequence was found in a young man with Graves' ophthalmopathy. The sequenced sample was blood. CDR3 region: CSARPPEGREQFF. CDR3 DNA sequence: TGCAGTGCTAGGCCGCCAGAGGGCCGTGAGCAGTTCTTC.